This T cell receptor (beta chain) was captured in a study of cytomegalovirus exposure and HLA in healthy donors. The length of the CDR3 is 15 residues. V lost 0 bases to trimming and J lost 4 bases; unmatched junction nucleotides: 0. Germline V gene lookup returns CDR1 MRHNA and CDR2 SNTAGT. The PCR employed 60 Vbeta primers together with 13 Jbeta primers. Generated by immunoSEQ multiplex PCR, the TCRdb table keeps only in-frame clones and is missing some. Of about 120,000 clones listed, 70% to 85% are singletons. Notes on this clone: Its antigen is unidentified.

Nominally healthy donors were sampled, though unrecorded immune exposures were likely. Findings and caveats of the study: There were a few CMV-associated chains whose specificity for CMV antigens was confirmed in vitro. In a later analysis, a missense DCLRE1C variant was linked to TCR beta V- and J-gene trimming.

This receptor was identified in a woman under 30 in good health and CMV-seronegative. The chain carries TRBV6-4 and TRBJ2-6; 7 bases are shared with TRBD1. Material for sequencing was PBMCs. CDR3 loop: CASSDSDRGANVLTF. The DNA for the CDR3 is TGTGCCAGCAGTGACTCGGACAGGGGGGCCAACGTCCTGACTTTC.